A selection of T cell receptor beta chains follows, all from one sample in a study of cytomegalovirus exposure and HLA in healthy donors. Generated by immunoSEQ multiplex PCR, the TCRdb table keeps only in-frame clones and is missing some. This repertoire shows 120,000 or so clones, 75% to 85% found once; its top ten account for around 8.9%. Sequenced: PBMCs. These receptors were taken from a man in his thirties or forties in good health and CMV-seropositive. Each CDR3 is given with its conserved first and last residue. The D gene is left open where the match is weak. Only some rows state a clone size, as once, few, many or a class for expanded clones.

18,NA,TRBV5-8,NA,TRBJ2-3,CASSLSLTPGQAADTQYF,TGTGCCAGCAGCTTGTCACTAACGCCAGGACAAGCCGCAGATACGCAGTATTTT
13,NA,TRBV7-9,NA,TRBJ1-5,CASSPNSNQPQHF,TGTGCCAGCAGCCCTAATAGCAATCAGCCCCAGCATTTT
15,few,TRBV6-5,NA,TRBJ1-6,CASSRGTSYNSPLHF,TGTGCCAGCAGCCGCGGGACTAGCTATAATTCACCCCTCCACTTT
14,NA,TRBV7-9,NA,TRBJ2-6,CASSLEDSANGLTF,TGTGCCAGCAGCTTAGAGGACTCCGCGAACGGCCTGACTTTC
14,NA,TRBV19,TRBD1,TRBJ1-1,CASSQTGGLAEAFF,TGTGCCAGTAGCCAGACAGGGGGCCTCGCTGAAGCTTTCTTT
16,NA,TRBV15,NA,TRBJ1-5,CATSRGGGAWNQPQHF,TGTGCCACCAGCAGGGGTGGGGGGGCCTGGAATCAGCCCCAGCATTTT
14,NA,TRBV30,TRBD1,TRBJ1-4,CAWSRGLTNEKLFF,TGTGCCTGGAGCAGGGGGCTCACTAATGAAAAACTGTTTTTT
16,NA,TRBV27,TRBD1,TRBJ2-7,CASSPSPGQGNYEQYF,TGTGCCAGCAGTCCCTCACCGGGACAGGGTAATTACGAGCAGTACTTC
15,once,TRBV2,NA,TRBJ1-4,CASSSRRREVEKLFF,TGTGCCAGCAGCTCCAGAAGACGGGAGGTTGAAAAACTGTTTTTT
17,NA,TRBV2,NA,TRBJ1-3,CASSIVLDSTSGNTIYF,TGTGCCAGCAGCATCGTCTTAGACAGCACCTCTGGAAACACCATATATTTT
14,NA,TRBV6-1,NA,TRBJ2-7,CASSELTVAYEQYF,TGTGCCAGCAGTGAATTGACAGTAGCCTACGAGCAGTACTTC
14,NA,TRBV12-5,NA,TRBJ2-3,CASVPDSPTDTQYF,TGTGCTAGTGTCCCGGACAGTCCCACAGATACGCAGTATTTT
16,NA,TRBV5-6,NA,TRBJ1-6,CASSLFVSSYNSPLHF,TGTGCCAGCAGCTTGTTTGTGAGCTCCTATAATTCACCCCTCCACTTT
14,NA,TRBV2,TRBD1,TRBJ2-2,CASSVWDRAGELFF,TGTGCCAGCAGTGTGTGGGACAGGGCCGGGGAGCTGTTTTTT
16,once,TRBV5-1,NA,TRBJ2-2,CASSLSSVPGSGELFF,TGCGCCAGCAGCTTGTCGTCAGTGCCTGGCTCCGGGGAGCTGTTTTTT
12,NA,TRBV30,NA,TRBJ1-4,CAWRARGEKLFF,TGTGCCTGGAGGGCCAGAGGGGAAAAACTGTTTTTT
13,NA,TRBV7-6,NA,TRBJ2-3,CASSPQEGDTQYF,TGTGCCAGCAGCCCTCAGGAGGGGGATACGCAGTATTTT
14,NA,TRBV7-2,TRBD1,TRBJ1-2,CASSPSGTGHGYTF,TGTGCCAGCAGCCCTTCGGGGACAGGGCATGGCTACACCTTC
15,NA,TRBV27,NA,TRBJ1-1,CASSPEHWGDTEAFF,TGTGCCAGCAGTCCAGAGCACTGGGGGGACACTGAAGCTTTCTTT
15,NA,TRBV7-3,TRBD1,TRBJ2-1,CASSPLPGTGYEQFF,TGTGCCAGCAGCCCTTTACCCGGGACAGGGTACGAGCAGTTCTTC
15,NA,TRBV5-1,TRBD1,TRBJ1-1,CASSLGTGMHAEAFF,TGCGCCAGCAGCTTGGGGACAGGAATGCACGCTGAAGCTTTCTTT
18,NA,TRBV11-1,TRBD2,TRBJ2-3,CASSHGKRGPPNTDTQYF,TGTGCCAGCAGCCACGGAAAGCGGGGGCCCCCTAACACAGATACGCAGTATTTT
13,NA,TRBV6-1,NA,TRBJ1-4,CASSDPNREKLFF,TGTGCCAGCAGTGACCCCAATCGGGAAAAACTGTTTTTT
11,NA,TRBV2,NA,TRBJ1-1,CASSAQFEAFF,TGTGCCAGCAGTGCGCAGTTTGAAGCTTTCTTT
17,NA,TRBV5-1,TRBD2,TRBJ2-5,CASSLGSGGPFGETQYF,TGCGCCAGCAGCTTGGGTAGCGGGGGCCCCTTTGGGGAGACCCAGTACTTC
16,once,TRBV7-6,TRBD1,TRBJ1-1,CASSTRTGPVNTEAFF,TGTGCCAGCAGCACGAGGACAGGCCCTGTGAACACTGAAGCTTTCTTT
11,NA,TRBV5-1,NA,TRBJ1-1,CASTGAGEYFF,TGCGCCAGCACAGGAGCAGGGGAGTACTTCTTT
13,NA,TRBV7-7,TRBD2,TRBJ2-7,CASSSGLVGEQYF,TGTGCCAGCAGCTCAGGACTAGTTGGTGAGCAGTACTTC
14,once,TRBV7-6,TRBD1,TRBJ2-7,CASSDRTGGYEQYF,TGTGCCAGCAGCGATCGGACAGGGGGGTACGAGCAGTACTTC
16,NA,TRBV5-3,TRBD1,TRBJ1-2,CARSSSGTGGDYGYTF,TGTGCCAGAAGCTCCTCAGGGACAGGGGGTGACTATGGCTACACCTTC
18,NA,TRBV6-1,NA,TRBJ2-6,CASSEKGGPVPGANVLTF,TGTGCCAGCAGTGAAAAAGGGGGACCGGTTCCTGGGGCCAACGTCCTGACTTTC
15,few,TRBV9,NA,TRBJ1-4,CASSVQGWASEKLFF,TGTGCCAGCAGCGTACAAGGATGGGCAAGCGAAAAACTGTTTTTT
13,NA,TRBV9,NA,TRBJ1-2,CASNPQGNYGYTF,TGTGCCAGCAACCCACAGGGTAACTATGGCTACACCTTC
17,NA,TRBV9,TRBD2,TRBJ2-5,CASSVGAVAGTQETQYF,TGTGCCAGCAGCGTAGGAGCGGTAGCGGGGACCCAAGAGACCCAGTACTTC
15,NA,TRBV6-1,NA,TRBJ1-4,CASSEALGGNEKLFF,TGTGCCAGCAGTGAAGCGCTGGGGGGAAATGAAAAACTGTTTTTT
15,NA,TRBV29-1,TRBD2,TRBJ2-5,CSGRLAGGTQETQYF,TGCAGCGGCCGACTAGCGGGGGGAACCCAAGAGACCCAGTACTTC
15,few,TRBV7-2,TRBD1,TRBJ1-1,CASSLDGTGDTEAFF,TGTGCCAGCAGCTTAGACGGGACAGGGGACACTGAAGCTTTCTTT
14,NA,TRBV2,NA,TRBJ2-7,CASSPGVISYEQYF,TGTGCCAGCAGCCCCGGGGTGATTTCCTACGAGCAGTACTTC
15,NA,TRBV29-1,NA,TRBJ2-7,CSVTSGVTTTYEQYF,TGCAGCGTTACATCAGGGGTTACAACCACCTACGAGCAGTACTTC
17,NA,TRBV7-9,NA,TRBJ1-5,CSSSRGTGSASFGPQHF,TGTTCCAGCAGCCGGGGGACGGGGTCTGCATCCTTTGGGCCCCAGCATTTT
13,NA,TRBV30,TRBD1,TRBJ1-4,CAWKDRAEEKLFF,TGTGCCTGGAAAGACAGGGCCGAGGAAAAACTGTTTTTT
16,NA,TRBV4-2,NA,TRBJ1-6,CASSQDPRQANSPLHF,TGTGCCAGCAGCCAAGATCCGAGACAGGCAAATTCACCCCTCCACTTT
16,NA,TRBV19,TRBD1,TRBJ1-1,CASSIGTGGSTTEAFF,TGTGCCAGTAGTATAGGGACAGGGGGCTCGACCACTGAAGCTTTCTTT
13,NA,TRBV10-3,NA,TRBJ2-7,CAISRSVTYEQYF,TGTGCCATCAGTAGATCGGTCACCTACGAGCAGTACTTC
15,NA,TRBV6-5,TRBD1,TRBJ1-1,CASSYSGQGATEAFF,TGTGCCAGCAGTTACTCGGGACAGGGGGCGACTGAAGCTTTCTTT
12,NA,TRBV6-5,NA,TRBJ2-3,CASSEAGYTQYF,TGTGCCAGCAGTGAAGCGGGTTATACGCAGTATTTT
18,NA,TRBV28,NA,TRBJ2-3,CASSFNFAVPRGTDTQYF,TGTGCCAGCAGTTTTAATTTTGCCGTGCCCAGGGGTACAGATACGCAGTATTTT
15,NA,TRBV19,NA,TRBJ1-6,CASSTSGGQNSPLHF,TGTGCCAGTAGTACATCGGGGGGCCAGAATTCACCCCTCCACTTT
14,NA,TRBV6-1,NA,TRBJ2-1,CASSEWSGADEQFF,TGTGCCAGCAGTGAATGGTCAGGGGCTGATGAGCAGTTCTTC
15,NA,TRBV5-1,TRBD1,TRBJ2-1,CASSLRRTGGNEQFF,TGCGCCAGCAGCCTCCGGCGGACAGGGGGCAATGAGCAGTTCTTC
14,NA,TRBV19,NA,TRBJ1-5,CASTQWEGLQPQHF,TGTGCCAGTACCCAGTGGGAGGGGTTGCAGCCCCAGCATTTT
14,NA,TRBV6-1,TRBD1,TRBJ2-7,CASGKGATSDEQYF,TGTGCCAGCGGGAAGGGGGCGACGTCTGACGAGCAGTACTTC
14,NA,TRBV9,NA,TRBJ2-2,CASSVLGGRGELFF,TGTGCCAGCAGCGTACTCGGGGGGCGCGGGGAGCTGTTTTTT
15,NA,TRBV5-8,TRBD1,TRBJ1-2,CASTNNRGTVYGYTF,TGTGCCAGCACCAATAACAGGGGCACGGTCTATGGCTACACCTTC
14,NA,TRBV27,NA,TRBJ2-3,CASSPIDSAYTQYF,TGTGCCAGCAGTCCAATTGACAGCGCATATACGCAGTATTTT
16,NA,TRBV10-3,TRBD1,TRBJ1-1,CASDQRGQGSSTEAFF,TGTGCCTCCGATCAGAGGGGACAGGGGTCATCCACTGAAGCTTTCTTT